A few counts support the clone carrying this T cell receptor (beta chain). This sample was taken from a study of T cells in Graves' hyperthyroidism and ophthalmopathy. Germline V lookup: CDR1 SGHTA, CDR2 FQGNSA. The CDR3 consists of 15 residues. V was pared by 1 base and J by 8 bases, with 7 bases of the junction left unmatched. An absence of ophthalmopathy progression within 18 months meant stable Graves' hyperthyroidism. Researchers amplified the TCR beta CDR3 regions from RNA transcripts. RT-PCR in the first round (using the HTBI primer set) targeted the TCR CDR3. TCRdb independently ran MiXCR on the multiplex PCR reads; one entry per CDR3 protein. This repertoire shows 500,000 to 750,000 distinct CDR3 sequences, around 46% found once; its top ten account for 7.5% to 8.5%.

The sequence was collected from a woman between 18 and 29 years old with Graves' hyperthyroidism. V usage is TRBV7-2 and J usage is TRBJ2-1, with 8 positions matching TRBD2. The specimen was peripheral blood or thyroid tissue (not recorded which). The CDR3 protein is CASSLGLAGRDEQFF. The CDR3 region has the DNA TGTGCCAGCAGCTTAGGTTTAGCGGGAAGGGATGAGCAGTTCTTC.